This T cell receptor beta chain came from a study of OX40 agonist ivuxolimab in advanced cancers. Study-level findings and limits: On average, CD8+ T cells showed a greater number of expanded clones than CD4+. Some patients who did not respond also had low normalized T-cell clonal expansion.

Trimming stripped 6 bases from V and 5 bases from J, with 6 bases between. The CDR3 covers 11 residues. Germline assignment: CDR1 SNHLY and CDR2 FYNNEI. A note on this clone: Antigen specificity is unknown.

Sequencing used immunoSEQ multiplex PCR; TCRdb keeps in-frame clones, though not all of them. The sample holds tens of thousands of clones, over 75% seen once. The material sequenced was CD4+ or CD8+ T cells sorted from blood, taken in a trial of the OX40 agonist ivuxolimab. The rearrangement joins TRBV2 to TRBJ2-3; no reliable D call. The receptor was derived from an adult with an advanced solid tumor such as melanoma, head and neck, liver or kidney cancer. The CDR3 here is CASSPQDTQYF. The CDR3, as DNA: TGTGCCAGCAGCCCACAAGATACGCAGTATTTT. Full variable domain (rest looked up from reference TRBV2 and TRBJ2-3): EPEVTQTPSHQVTQMGQEVILRCVPISNHLYFYWYRQILGQKVEFLVSFYNNEISEKSEIFDDQFSVERPDGSNFTLKIRSTKLEDSAMYFCASSPQDTQYFGPGTRLTVL.